These 21 T cell receptor beta chains originate from one sample sequenced in a study of shared clonotypes between healthy human individuals. Libraries were prepared by immunoSEQ multiplex PCR; TCRdb keeps only in-frame clonotypes and omits some of them. The table includes a few million clones, just over 90% detected once. Sequenced: naive CD4+ T cells from PBMCs. This sample's subset: CD45RA+ positively selected. The receptors were sampled from a man aged 18 to 29 in good health. Some clones in this sample may be carry-over from other donors' samples.

The V call is TRBV13, the J call TRBJ2-7; 8 nucleotides align to TRBD2. Germline assignment: CDR1 PRHDT and CDR2 FYEKMQ (reference sequence). CDR3 length: 16 amino acids. V dropped 0 bases and J dropped 6; count of bases not matched to a gene: 10. CDR3: CASSLGPRLATPEQYF. CDR3 sequence (DNA): TGTGCCAGCAGCTTAGGCCCAAGACTAGCGACCCCCGAGCAGTACTTC.

The chain carries TRBV2 and TRBJ1-4, with a weak D call TRBD1 (6 bases). Germline V gene sequence: CDR1 SNHLY, CDR2 FYNNEI. The CDR3 length is 15 residues. Trimming took 2 bases from V and 0 from J, leaving 7 bases between them. The CDR3 here is CASSERTATNEKLFF. DNA of the CDR3: TGTGCCAGCAGTGAACGGACAGCAACTAATGAAAAACTGTTTTTT.

On this clone: This sample also contains other DNA sequences that code for the same CDR3. The V and J genes are TRBV18 and TRBJ2-2; D gene unclear. The CDR3 covers 14 residues. V shed 3 bases and J shed 0 bases, with 5 bases lying between them. Germline V gene lookup returns CDR1 KGHSH and CDR2 LQKENI. CDR3 sequence (DNA): TGTGCCAGCTCACCCACAGCGAACACCGGGGAGCTGTTTTTT. Translated: CASSPTANTGELFF.

The chain couples TRBV19 to TRBJ2-7; either TRBD1 or TRBD2 may supply D (6 bases each). The V and J ends lost 6 bases and 6 bases respectively, with 21 bases between them. The CDR3 contains 15 residues. The germline V gene has CDR1 LNHDA and CDR2 SQIVND (reference sequence). The CDR3 loop reads CASSTLPGEEGEQYF. Here the CDR3 DNA reads TGTGCCAGTAGCACTCTCCCAGGGGAGGAGGGCGAGCAGTACTTC.

The V gene is TRBV5-6, the J gene TRBJ1-2; TRBD1 matches 8 bases. The CDR3 is 14 residues long. Germline V gene data show CDR1 as SGHDT and CDR2 as YYEEEE. The ends lost 3 bases at V and 8 bases at J; junction bases unmatched: 9. CDR3 coding DNA: TGTGCCAGCAGCTGGGCAGGGGGCGCCGGAGGCTACACCTTC. This codes for CASSWAGGAGGYTF.

This clone was picked up a small number of times. The V call is TRBV7-7, the J call TRBJ1-1, with no clear D. In germline, CDR1 is SSHAT, CDR2 FNYEAQ (reference sequence). The germline V and J ends were trimmed by 1 base and 3 bases, with 9 bases remaining between them. There are 14 residues in the CDR3. The CDR3 loop reads CASSLVGKDTEAFF. The CDR3, as DNA: TGTGCCAGCAGCTTAGTGGGGAAAGACACTGAAGCTTTCTTT. Supplemented by reference TRBV7-7 and TRBJ1-1, the full variable domain reads GAGVSQSPRYKVTKRGQDVTLRCDPISSHATLYWYQQALGQGPEFLTYFNYEAQPDKSGLPSDRFSAERPEGSISTLTIQRTEQRDSAMYRCASSLVGKDTEAFFGQGTRLTVV.

The gene calls are TRBV10-1 and TRBJ2-3; 8 nucleotides line up with TRBD2. This CDR3 contains 15 residues. CDR1 and CDR2 from the germline V gene are WNHNN and SYGVQD (reference sequence). Trimming removed 4 bases from V and 1 base from J; junction bases left unmatched: 4. CDR3 protein: CASSAVGLGTDTQYF. The CDR3 nucleotides are TGCGCCAGCAGTGCGGTGGGACTAGGCACAGATACGCAGTATTTT.

The rearrangement joins TRBV7-3 to TRBJ2-2; the match to TRBD1 covers 10 bases. From germline, CDR1 is SGHTA and CDR2 FQGTGA. CDR3 length equals 18 residues. With 5 bases clipped from V and 4 bases from J, the junction kept 13 bases outside the gene matches. The CDR3 loop is CASSLSRDRGPVTGELFF. The CDR3, as DNA: TGTGCCAGCAGCCTTAGCCGGGACAGGGGTCCGGTCACCGGGGAGCTGTTTTTT.

The table lists this clone with a few counts. This CDR3 is also generated by other DNA sequences in the sample. In DNA form, the CDR3 reads TGTGCCAGCTCACCAGACAGGGGTCAGCCCCAGCATTTT. Protein product: CASSPDRGQPQHF. This chain uses TRBV18 with TRBJ1-5, with 8 bases that match TRBD1. The germline gives CDR1 KGHSH, CDR2 LQKENI. The CDR3 runs 13 residues. V shed 2 bases, J shed 6 bases, and the junction held 0 bases outside the gene matches.

The chain couples TRBV10-1 to TRBJ2-1; perhaps D is TRBD1 or TRBD2 (5 bases each). Trimming removed 5 bases from V and 0 bases from J, with 14 bases in between. Per the germline V gene, CDR1 is WNHNN and CDR2 is SYGVQD (reference sequence). This CDR3 is built from 16 residues. This chain's CDR3 is CASSRDPVSSYNEQFF. The DNA of the CDR3 is TGCGCCAGCAGTCGGGACCCCGTAAGCTCCTACAATGAGCAGTTCTTC.

About this clone: This specimen includes other DNA sequences encoding the same CDR3. The CDR3: CSVGQGRTEAFF. The CDR3 DNA reads as TGCAGCGTTGGACAGGGGCGCACTGAAGCTTTCTTT. The chain recombines TRBV29-1 with TRBJ1-1; 8 bases fit TRBD1. The CDR3 contains 12 residues. Unmatched junction bases numbered 2, after V lost 4 bases and J lost 4 bases. Germline CDR1 is SQVTM and CDR2 is ANQGSEA.

This chain links TRBV30 with TRBJ2-7, with D hard to call. The CDR3 covers 15 residues. The V gene's germline CDR1 is GTSNPN and CDR2 SVGIG (reference sequence). V was trimmed by 1 base and J by 2 bases, leaving 15 bases between them. The CDR3 DNA is TGTGCCTGGAGTGCCAGTCAGCGCCTCACCTACGAGCAGTACTTC. This encodes CAWSASQRLTYEQYF.

The gene calls are TRBV11-1 and TRBJ1-2, with D maybe TRBD1 (5 bases). The CDR3 spans 14 residues. Per the germline V gene, CDR1 is SGHAT and CDR2 is FQDESV (reference sequence). V dropped 5 bases and J dropped 8 bases, with 18 bases sitting between them. CDR3 region: CASSKTANPFGYTF. CDR3 coding DNA: TGTGCCAGCAGCAAGACAGCCAACCCGTTCGGCTACACCTTC.

The genes are TRBV5-1 and TRBJ2-6; D is perhaps TRBD1 (6 bases). From germline, CDR1 is SGHRS and CDR2 YFSETQ. Trimming pared 6 bases from V and 5 bases from J, leaving 15 bases between. The CDR3 consists of 15 residues. The CDR3 DNA sequence: TGCGCCAGCACGGACAGCACATCCTGGGCCAACGTCCTGACTTTC. Its protein product is CASTDSTSWANVLTF.

This clone was observed once. This chain uses TRBV7-8 with TRBJ2-7; 7 positions match TRBD2. Germline assignment: CDR1 SGHVS and CDR2 FQNEAQ. The CDR3 has 18 residues. Unmatched junction bases numbered 17, after V lost 4 bases and J lost 2 bases. CDR3 sequence: CASSSLVGRDYLTYEQYF. CDR3 in DNA: TGTGCCAGCAGCTCCCTGGTCGGTAGGGACTACCTGACCTACGAGCAGTACTTC.

The chain carries TRBV6-6 and TRBJ2-5, with D perhaps given as TRBD1 or TRBD2 (6 bases each). The CDR3 covers 16 residues. Looked up from germline, CDR1 is MNHNY and CDR2 is SVGAGI (reference sequence). Trimming stripped 0 bases from V and 5 bases from J, with 16 bases between. The CDR3 sequence: CASSYSLGGRLETQYF. CDR3 sequence (DNA): TGTGCCAGCAGTTACTCCTTAGGGGGGCGCCTCGAGACCCAGTACTTC.

The V call is TRBV25-1, the J call TRBJ1-5; D gene uncertain. CDR1 and CDR2 (germline): MGHDK, SYGVNS. V lost 8 bases and J lost 1, with 12 bases in between. The length of the CDR3 is 14 residues. CDR3 in amino acids: CASAEAVSNQPQHF. CDR3 sequence (DNA): TGTGCCAGCGCCGAGGCGGTGAGCAATCAGCCCCAGCATTTT. The whole variable domain, filled in from reference TRBV25-1 and TRBJ1-5, reads EADIYQTPRYLVIGTGKKITLECSQTMGHDKMYWYQQDPGMELHLIHYSYGVNSTEKGDLSSESTVSRIRTEHFPLTLESARPSHTSQYLCASAEAVSNQPQHFGDGTRLSIL.

The genes are TRBV6-5 and TRBJ2-7, with a weak D call TRBD1 (6 bases). The CDR3 consists of 14 residues. The germline gives CDR1 MNHEY, CDR2 SVGAGI. The germline V and J ends were trimmed by 4 bases and 2 bases, with 12 bases remaining between them. CDR3 in amino acids: CASSWAGDPYEQYF. The CDR3 bases are TGTGCCAGCAGTTGGGCAGGGGACCCCTACGAGCAGTACTTC.

This chain joins TRBV5-1 and TRBJ1-1; D remains ambiguous. CDR3 length: 16 residues. V was pared by 0 bases and J by 1 base, with 13 bases between. Looked up from germline, CDR1 is SGHRS and CDR2 is YFSETQ. CDR3 DNA sequence: TGCGCCAGCAGCTTGGAACCAAGGACCGGGAACACTGAAGCTTTCTTT. This codes for CASSLEPRTGNTEAFF.

This clone was detected once. Other DNA sequences of this sample code for an identical CDR3. This sequence joins TRBV28 and TRBJ1-3, with D unclear. The V end was cut by 5 bases, the J end by 0 bases, with 8 bases between. The CDR3 contains 14 residues. The germline CDR1 and CDR2 sequences are MDHEN and SYDVKM. The CDR3, as DNA: TGTGCCAGCAGTCCCGGGAGCTCTGGAAACACCATATATTTT. Translation: CASSPGSSGNTIYF.

The chain is built from TRBV7-7 and TRBJ2-1; D may be TRBD2 (5 bases). The CDR3 has 15 amino acids. Germline V gene sequence: CDR1 SSHAT, CDR2 FNYEAQ (reference sequence). Trimming took off 6 bases at V and 0 bases at J, with 12 bases between the two ends. CDR3 in amino acids: CASSYSESSYNEQFF. CDR3 in DNA: TGTGCCAGCAGTTATAGCGAGAGCTCCTACAATGAGCAGTTCTTC.